This T cell receptor (beta chain) was captured in a study of blood T cell repertoires in COVID-19. Libraries were prepared by immunoSEQ multiplex PCR; TCRdb keeps only in-frame clonotypes and omits some of them. Among 200,000 to 250,000 clones listed, 87% were seen once. The germline V gene encodes CDR1 MNHEY and CDR2 SMNVEV (reference sequence). The CDR3 is made up of 14 amino acids. V lost 5 bases and J lost 5, with 12 bases in between. The V gene is TRBV27, the J gene TRBJ1-4; TRBD1 might be the D (5 bases). This sequence was found in a woman aged 25 to 45 with acute COVID-19. What was sequenced was PBMCs or T cells enriched from blood (not recorded which). The DNA of the CDR3 is TGTGCCAGCAGTCCCCGACAGAGCAATGAAAAACTGTTTTTT. Residues: CASSPRQSNEKLFF.